These T cell receptor beta chains were read from a single sample in a study of blood T cell repertoires in COVID-19. TCRdb's table, derived via immunoSEQ multiplex PCR, lists solely in-frame clones and lacks some. The sample contains 200,000 to 250,000 clones, 65% to 85% of which appear only once. Sample: peripheral blood. Receptor source: a human donor in a cohort sampled during active COVID-19. The CDR3 runs from the conserved cysteine through the conserved F or W. The order of the fields is V gene, clone size, J gene, D gene, CDR3 DNA, CDR3 protein. D genes are given only for firm matches. Where a row states a size, it is once, few, many or the class of an expanded clone; other rows omit it.

TRBV28	once	TRBJ2-3	.	TGTGCCAGCAGTTTTACGGGTCGCACAGATACGCAGTATTTT	CASSFTGRTDTQYF
TRBV29-1	.	TRBJ1-1	TRBD1	TGCAGCGTTTCCGACAGGGGTTCGGCTGAAGCTTTCTTT	CSVSDRGSAEAFF
TRBV28	.	TRBJ2-4	.	TGTGCCAGCAGTTTAGCTCAGGGTGGAAACATTCAGTACTTC	CASSLAQGGNIQYF
TRBV11-2	.	TRBJ2-2	TRBD2	TGTGCCAGCAGCCCGGGACTAGCGGGAGCCGGGGAGCTGTTTTTT	CASSPGLAGAGELFF
TRBV3-1/TRBV3-2	.	TRBJ2-2	TRBD2	TGTGCCAGCAGACTACTAGCGGGGGAGGAGCTGTTTTTT	CASRLLAGEELFF
TRBV5-8	.	TRBJ2-5	.	TGTGCCAGCAGCTTGGCCGGGGGTCACGCTCGGACCCAGTACTTC	CASSLAGGHARTQYF
TRBV28	.	TRBJ2-7	.	TGTGCCAGCAGTTCTCCCGACAGTTACGAGCAGTACTTC	CASSSPDSYEQYF
TRBV3-1/TRBV3-2	.	TRBJ2-3	.	TGTGCCAGCAGCCCGACTAGTAGCACAGATACGCAGTATTTT	CASSPTSSTDTQYF
TRBV6-5	once	TRBJ2-3	.	TGTGCCAGCAGGGAGCGCACTAGCACAGATACGCAGTATTTT	CASRERTSTDTQYF
TRBV2	.	TRBJ1-1	TRBD1	TGTGCCAGCAACAGGGGTCCCAGCACTGAAGCTTTCTTT	CASNRGPSTEAFF
TRBV18	.	TRBJ2-3	TRBD2	TGTGCCAGCTCACCTTTGGGCGGGGGGAACACAGATACGCAGTATTTT	CASSPLGGGNTDTQYF
TRBV9	few	TRBJ2-2	TRBD1	TGTGCCAGCAGCGTAGGGAACAGGGGCTGGACCGGGGAGCTGTTTTTT	CASSVGNRGWTGELFF
TRBV11-2	.	TRBJ2-7	TRBD1	TGTGCCAGCAGCTCTAGTACAGGGGGCTACGAGCAGTACTTC	CASSSSTGGYEQYF
TRBV2	.	TRBJ2-1	.	TGTGCCAGCAGTGGATCGCTCGTCGGGGATGAGCAGTTCTTC	CASSGSLVGDEQFF
TRBV6-5	.	TRBJ2-2	.	TGTGCCGTTAAGGCAGGGTCGAACACCGGGGAGCTGTTTTTT	CAVKAGSNTGELFF
TRBV18	.	TRBJ1-1	.	TGTGCCAGCTCGGACAGAGGTGAAGCTTTCTTT	CASSDRGEAFF
TRBV6-5	.	TRBJ2-5	TRBD2	TGTGCCAGCTCCCGGCGGGGGGCAGAGACCCAGTACTTC	CASSRRGAETQYF
TRBV27	.	TRBJ2-7	TRBD2	TGTGCCAGCAGCCGTATGCGGGAGAGCTACGAGCAGTACTTC	CASSRMRESYEQYF
TRBV24-1	.	TRBJ2-5	TRBD1	TGTGCCACCAGTGACCTCCGGGACAGGGGTCAAGAGACCCAGTACTTC	CATSDLRDRGQETQYF
TRBV5-1	.	TRBJ2-3	TRBD1	TGCGCCAGCAGCCCCTTTTTGACAGGGGGCGGCGATACGCAGTATTTT	CASSPFLTGGGDTQYF
TRBV5-4	once	TRBJ2-2	TRBD2	TGTGCCAGCAGCCGCCCGGGCGGGGGTGGCACCGGGGAGCTGTTTTTT	CASSRPGGGGTGELFF
TRBV28	.	TRBJ2-2	.	TGTGCCAGCAGTTTACTTATGCTTACAGAAACCGGGGAGCTGTTTTTT	CASSLLMLTETGELFF
TRBV14	.	TRBJ2-1	TRBD2	TGTGCCAGCAGCCAAGTTGGAGGACTAGCGGGAGTCTATGAGCAGTTCTTC	CASSQVGGLAGVYEQFF
TRBV10-1	.	TRBJ1-6	.	TGCGCCAGCAGTGAGTCGAGGGGGAAAGGATCACCCCTCCACTTT	CASSESRGKGSPLHF
TRBV2	.	TRBJ1-1	.	TGTGCCAGCAGCTCTCTACAGGGGAACACTGAAGCTTTCTTT	CASSSLQGNTEAFF
TRBV6-2/TRBV6-3	.	TRBJ2-7	TRBD2	TGTGCCAGCAGTTCTAGCGGCTACGAGCAGTACTTC	CASSSSGYEQYF
TRBV19	.	TRBJ2-3	TRBD2	TGTGCCAGTAGTATAGGTCGGGGCGGGAGAGATACGCAGTATTTT	CASSIGRGGRDTQYF
TRBV24-1	.	TRBJ2-1	TRBD1	TGTGCCACCAGTGGCCCGACAGGGGGAGATGAGCAGTTCTTC	CATSGPTGGDEQFF
TRBV6-5	.	TRBJ1-5	.	TGTGCCAGCATCGCGACTGGGACACGGTATCAGCCCCAGCATTTT	CASIATGTRYQPQHF
TRBV11-2	once	TRBJ1-2	.	TGTGCCAGCAGCCCAGAGGTACAGGGTAGCTATGGCTACACCTTC	CASSPEVQGSYGYTF
TRBV11-2	.	TRBJ1-2	.	TGTGCCAGCAGCTTACCCCCCCCCGGGTACTATGGCTACACCTTC	CASSLPPPGYYGYTF
TRBV14	.	TRBJ1-2	TRBD1	TGTGCCAGCAGCCAGGACAGGACGTATGGCTACACCTTC	CASSQDRTYGYTF
TRBV30	.	TRBJ2-3	.	TGTGCCTGGAGTGTAGGGGCAGCTAGCACAGATACGCAGTATTTT	CAWSVGAASTDTQYF
TRBV28	.	TRBJ1-5	.	TGTGCCAGCAGTTCGGAGGACAATCAGCCCCAGCATTTT	CASSSEDNQPQHF
TRBV24-1	.	TRBJ2-1	TRBD2	TGTGCCACCAGTGGACTAGCGAACACGAATGAGCAGTTCTTC	CATSGLANTNEQFF
TRBV18	.	TRBJ1-5	TRBD1	TGTGCCAGCTCACAGGGGGCCCAACAGCCCCAGCATTTT	CASSQGAQQPQHF
TRBV7-9	.	TRBJ1-2	TRBD1	TGTGCCAGCAGCCCCGGACAGGCAGCGCCCTATGGCTACACCTTC	CASSPGQAAPYGYTF
TRBV11-3	.	TRBJ2-2	.	TGTGCCAGCAGCTTAGACGGTCGAGGGGGCGGGGAGCTGTTTTTT	CASSLDGRGGGELFF
TRBV30	.	TRBJ2-7	.	TGTGCCTGGAGTGTATCGGACGAGCAGTACTTC	CAWSVSDEQYF
TRBV28	.	TRBJ2-7	.	TGTGCCAGCAGTTCGTTTTACGAGCAGTACTTC	CASSSFYEQYF
TRBV6-4	.	TRBJ2-3	TRBD2	TGTGCCAGCAGCCACTACGGACTAGCGGGAGGGCCAAGGGGGACAGATACGCAGTATTTT	CASSHYGLAGGPRGTDTQYF
TRBV3-1/TRBV3-2	.	TRBJ1-1	TRBD1	TGTGCCAGCAGGGACAGACAGGGGGACACTGAAGCTTTCTTT	CASRDRQGDTEAFF
TRBV5-1	.	TRBJ2-1	TRBD2	TGCGCCAGCAGCTTGGGCCCGGGACTAGCGCCCATTGATGAGCAGTTCTTC	CASSLGPGLAPIDEQFF
TRBV5-1	.	TRBJ2-7	TRBD1	TGCGCCAGCAGCTCGGGACAGACCAACGAGCAGTACTTC	CASSSGQTNEQYF
TRBV28	.	TRBJ1-3	.	TGTGCCAGCAGTTCTAGACAGGATCTTATTTCTGGAAACACCATATATTTT	CASSSRQDLISGNTIYF